One sample yielded the 25 T cell receptor beta chains listed below, sequenced in a study of early T cells in non-severe SARS-CoV-2 infection. Each CDR3 protein is one row after TCRdb ran MiXCR on the 5' RACE reads. The sample comprises fewer than 65,000 distinct CDR3 sequences, approximately 10% of which are singletons, and under 4.5% rests with the top ten. The sequencing here drew on whole blood, taken at baseline. The receptors shown here come from an adult who was a healthcare worker with PCR-confirmed SARS-CoV-2 infection or an uninfected control (not recorded which).

The gene calls are TRBV5-6 and TRBJ2-7; a weak D match, TRBD2 (6 bases). V lost 4 bases to trimming and J lost 4 bases, with 12 bases between them. Germline CDR1 and CDR2: SGHDT and YYEEEE. The CDR3 runs to 13 residues. The CDR3 sequence: CASSPGVVYEQYF. The DNA for the CDR3 is TGTGCCAGCAGCCCGGGGGTGGTTTACGAGCAGTACTTC.

This clonotype has a count of ten or more. The chain carries TRBV11-2 and TRBJ1-3, with D tentatively TRBD1 (5 bases). The CDR3 is 15 residues long. Germline CDR1 reads SGHAT; CDR2 reads FQNNGV. The V end was cut by 5 bases, the J end by 0 bases, with 11 bases between. This CDR3 is CASSADSYSGNTIYF. CDR3 DNA: TGTGCCAGCAGCGCCGACAGCTACTCTGGAAACACCATATATTTT.

This clonotype came up many times. The chain is built from TRBV9 and TRBJ2-1; 15 positions agree with TRBD2. CDR3 length: 16 amino acids. Germline CDR1 reads SGDLS; CDR2 reads YYNGEE. Trimming at V came to 0 bases and at J to 8 bases, leaving 3 bases not matched to a gene. CDR3 sequence (DNA): TGTGCCAGCAGCGTAGGGACTAGCGGGGGGGCAGATGAGCAGTTCTTC. This encodes CASSVGTSGGADEQFF.

This clonotype was counted ten times or more. The chain joins TRBV27 to TRBJ1-1; 7 nucleotides line up with TRBD1. The germline CDR1 and CDR2 sequences are MNHEY and SMNVEV (reference sequence). After removal of 6 bases from V and 7 bases from J, the junction contained 2 bases not matched to a gene. This CDR3 spans 11 amino acids. This CDR3 reads CASRGDSEAFF. The CDR3 DNA follows: TGTGCCAGCAGGGGGGACAGTGAAGCTTTCTTT.

This clonotype was found many times. The chain joins TRBV7-6 to TRBJ2-7, with 7 bases matching TRBD1. V gave up 2 bases and J gave up 0 bases; unmatched junction bases: 4. The CDR3 length is 15 residues. Germline CDR1 is SGHVS and CDR2 is FNYEAQ. CDR3 loop: CASSLLGGVSYEQYF. The CDR3 DNA sequence: TGTGCCAGCAGCTTATTAGGGGGCGTCTCCTACGAGCAGTACTTC.

In its sample, this clonotype was seen many times. J is TRBJ1-4 and V is TRBV7-9; D is perhaps TRBD1 (6 bases). The CDR3 has 15 amino acids. Germline-derived CDR1 and CDR2 are SEHNR and FQNEAQ (reference sequence). Trimming removed 0 bases at V and 6 bases at J, with 11 bases between. The CDR3 loop reads CASSLALGADEKLFF. For the CDR3, the DNA is TGTGCCAGCAGCTTAGCGCTGGGGGCCGATGAAAAACTGTTTTTT. Variable domain in full (rest from reference TRBV7-9 and TRBJ1-4): DTGVSQNPRHKITKRGQNVTFRCDPISEHNRLYWYRQTLGQGPEFLTYFQNEAQLEKSRLLSDRFSAERPKGSFSTLEIQRTEQGDSAMYLCASSLALGADEKLFFGSGTQLSVL.

This chain uses TRBV19 with TRBJ2-7; the D call may be TRBD1 or TRBD2 (5 bases each). The CDR3 covers 14 residues. CDR1 is LNHDA, CDR2 SQIVND, per germline (reference sequence). Trimming shortened V by 4 bases and J by 4 bases, and 14 bases separated the two germline ends. In nucleotides, the CDR3 is TGTGCCAGTAGTACATCCGGGACCTCTTACGAGCAGTACTTC. Encoded protein: CASSTSGTSYEQYF.

This clonotype showed up many times. The V gene is TRBV7-8, the J gene TRBJ2-7; a possible D gene is TRBD1 (6 bases). There are 14 residues in the CDR3. In germline, CDR1 is SGHVS, CDR2 FQNEAQ. V lost 2 bases and J lost 2, with 10 bases in between. As DNA, the CDR3 is TGTGCCAGCAGCTTACGGACAGCTACCTACGAGCAGTACTTC. This codes for CASSLRTATYEQYF.

The chain carries TRBV4-1 and TRBJ2-1, with D possibly being TRBD2 (6 bases). Germline-derived CDR1 and CDR2 are MGHRA and YSYEKL. V lost 3 bases and J 7 bases, leaving 22 bases between the germline ends. This CDR3 has 17 amino acids. The CDR3 sequence: CASSQGLGGLFLNEQFF. DNA for the CDR3: TGCGCCAGCAGCCAGGGACTCGGAGGCCTATTTCTAAATGAGCAGTTCTTC.

At least ten counts were recorded for this clonotype. V is TRBV24-1 and J is TRBJ2-1, with 11 bases matching TRBD1. Looked up from germline, CDR1 is KGHDR and CDR2 is SFDVKD. This CDR3 is built from 13 residues. The J segment lost 7 bases and the V segment lost 12 bases, leaving 7 bases of the junction unmatched. The CDR3, as DNA: TGTGCCTCCGGACAGGGGGCGTCGAATGAGCAGTTCTTC. As protein: CASGQGASNEQFF.

The rearrangement uses TRBV6-5 and TRBJ1-2; maybe TRBD1 (5 bases). V gave up 0 bases and J gave up 2 bases, with 13 bases separating them. From germline, CDR1 is MNHEY and CDR2 SVGAGI. The CDR3 totals 16 residues. The CDR3 DNA follows: TGTGCCAGCAGTTACTCAGTTGGGGCGGCAAACTATGGCTACACCTTC. It is translated as CASSYSVGAANYGYTF.

J is TRBJ2-5 and V is TRBV20-1; D call uncertain. V was pared by 5 bases and J by 7 bases, with 11 bases between. Per the germline V gene, CDR1 is DFQATT and CDR2 is SNEGSKA (reference sequence). The CDR3 has 11 residues. The CDR3 loop reads CSAPDQMTQYF. The CDR3 DNA follows: TGCAGTGCTCCTGATCAAATGACCCAGTACTTC.

This rearrangement joins TRBV6-2 or TRBV6-3 to TRBJ1-5; D is unclear. This CDR3 has 12 residues. The V end was cut by 6 bases, the J end by 5 bases, with 8 bases between. Germline lookup yields CDR1 MNHEY and CDR2 SVGEGT. The CDR3 is CASRGAHQPQHF. As DNA, the CDR3 is TGTGCCAGCAGGGGAGCCCATCAGCCCCAGCATTTT.

This clonotype was seen ten or more times. The chain links TRBV6-1 to TRBJ1-1, with 11 bases fitting TRBD1. V gave up 6 bases and J gave up 8 bases; unmatched junction bases: 14. Per the germline V gene, CDR1 is MNHNS and CDR2 is SASEGT. CDR3 length: 16 amino acids. CDR3 region: CASREPRPGQGVEAFF. CDR3 coding DNA: TGTGCCAGCAGAGAACCTCGACCGGGACAGGGGGTCGAAGCTTTCTTT.

CDR3 sequence: CASSPRVTGGSEQYF. As DNA, the CDR3 is TGTGCCAGCAGCCCCCGGGTGACAGGGGGGAGCGAGCAGTACTTC. This rearrangement joins TRBV7-6 to TRBJ2-7; 9 positions agree with TRBD1. Germline V gene lookup returns CDR1 SGHVS and CDR2 FNYEAQ. The CDR3 runs 15 residues. V trimming: 5 bases; J trimming: 6 bases; junction bases outside the gene matches: 11.

The V gene is TRBV11-3, the J gene TRBJ1-1, with D perhaps TRBD1 (5 bases). CDR1 SGHNT and CDR2 YENEEA come from the germline V gene. The CDR3 extends over 13 amino acids. Trimming took 5 bases from V and 7 from J, leaving 14 bases between them. CDR3 sequence (DNA): TGTGCCAGCAGCCATCGGGACTCGGTTGAAGCTTTCTTT. This encodes CASSHRDSVEAFF.

J is TRBJ1-1 and V is TRBV20-1; TRBD1 matches 7 bases. The V gene end was trimmed by 1 base and the J gene end by 0 bases; junction bases not matched to a gene: 2. Germline CDR1 DFQATT, CDR2 SNEGSKA (reference sequence). The CDR3 consists of 14 residues. The CDR3 region is CSARVGQVNTEAFF. The CDR3 DNA reads as TGCAGTGCTAGAGTCGGACAGGTGAACACTGAAGCTTTCTTT.

J is TRBJ2-1 and V is TRBV24-1, with 11 bases fitting TRBD2. V lost 1 base, J lost 3 bases, and 1 base stayed unmatched. The CDR3 is 16 amino acids. Per the germline V gene, CDR1 is KGHDR and CDR2 is SFDVKD. CDR3 protein: CATSDLTSGSYNEQFF. CDR3 bases: TGTGCCACCAGTGATTTAACTAGCGGGAGCTACAATGAGCAGTTCTTC.

This clonotype was counted between two and nine times. This chain links TRBV11-2 with TRBJ1-1, with D unclear. Germline assignment: CDR1 SGHAT and CDR2 FQNNGV. The CDR3 loop spans 14 amino acids. Trimming cost V 0 bases and J 1 base, with 6 bases left between them. The CDR3 loop reads CASSLDPGNTEAFF. CDR3 nucleotides: TGTGCCAGCAGCTTAGACCCAGGGAACACTGAAGCTTTCTTT.

The rearrangement links TRBV10-3 to TRBJ2-6, with D unclear. V dropped 6 bases and J dropped 0 bases, with 9 bases sitting between them. The CDR3 consists of 15 residues. Per germline, CDR1 ENHRY and CDR2 SYGVKD. The DNA of the CDR3 is TGTGCCATCAGGGTGGCGTCCTCTGGGGCCAACGTCCTGACTTTC. It specifies CAIRVASSGANVLTF.

This clonotype came up a few times. The chain recombines TRBV7-9 with TRBJ2-1; D might be TRBD2 (5 bases). Per germline, CDR1 SEHNR and CDR2 FQNEAQ (reference sequence). The ends were cut back, 5 bases at V and 0 bases at J, with 11 bases in the middle. This CDR3 spans 15 amino acids. CDR3 bases: TGTGCCAGCAGCCCCGGGGAAAGCTCCTACAATGAGCAGTTCTTC. It encodes CASSPGESSYNEQFF.

This clonotype was seen repeatedly, ten times or more. The chain carries TRBV7-3 and TRBJ2-1, with a tentative D call TRBD2 (5 bases). The CDR3 consists of 14 residues. The V gene's germline CDR1 is SGHTA and CDR2 FQGTGA. Trimming took 5 bases from V and 2 from J, leaving 10 bases between them. CDR3 coding DNA: TGTGCCAGCAGCCCCTCACTAGCCTACAATGAGCAGTTCTTC. Its translation is CASSPSLAYNEQFF. The full variable domain, its missing parts supplied by reference TRBV7-3 and TRBJ2-1, is GAGVSQTPSNKVTEKGKYVELRCDPISGHTALYWYRQSLGQGPEFLIYFQGTGAADDSGLPNDRFFAVRPEGSVSTLKIQRTERGDSAVYLCASSPSLAYNEQFFGPGTRLTVL.

Only a few counts were recorded for this clonotype. The chain recombines TRBV20-1 with TRBJ2-1, with D unresolved. The germline V gene encodes CDR1 DFQATT and CDR2 SNEGSKA (reference sequence). The CDR3 spans 8 residues. V was cut by 6 bases and J by 13 bases, with 7 bases left in between. The CDR3 is CSASEQFF. The CDR3 nucleotides read TGCAGTGCGTCCGAACAGTTCTTC.

This clonotype was detected many times. The gene calls are TRBV5-4 and TRBJ2-3, with 9 bases lining up with TRBD1. The CDR3 spans 16 residues. With 3 bases clipped from V and 1 base from J, the junction kept 6 bases outside the gene matches. Looked up from germline, CDR1 is SGHNT and CDR2 is YYREEE (reference sequence). The CDR3: CASSSGTGLGTDTQYF. CDR3 nucleotides: TGTGCCAGCAGCTCCGGGACAGGGTTAGGCACAGATACGCAGTATTTT.

This clonotype was observed a few times. The chain recombines TRBV5-6 with TRBJ2-1; 7 bases align to TRBD2. V was clipped by 2 bases and J by 6 bases; unmatched bases: 11. The length of the CDR3 is 16 residues. The germline gives CDR1 SGHDT, CDR2 YYEEEE. CDR3 protein: CASSFGPSGTLNEQFF. For the CDR3, the DNA is TGTGCCAGCAGCTTTGGCCCTAGCGGAACCCTCAATGAGCAGTTCTTC. The full variable domain, in which reference TRBV5-6 and TRBJ2-1 provide the parts outside the CDR3, is DAGVTQSPTHLIKTRGQQVTLRCSPKSGHDTVSWYQQALGQGPQFIFQYYEEEERQRGNFPDRFSGHQFPNYSSELNVNALLLGDSALYLCASSFGPSGTLNEQFFGPGTRLTVL.